The 17 T cell receptor beta chains below come from one sample, sequenced in a study of blood T cells in healthy people across ages. Primed by a sample-barcoded 5' primer and a J-beta primer mix, a second PCR proceeded for roughly 6 to 12 cycles. TCRdb independently ran MiXCR on the 5' RACE reads; one entry per CDR3 protein. The sample lists approximately 490,000 distinct CDR3 sequences, 24% occurring once. Another study also made use of these data, one on T cells of mothers and their children.

The sample was blood. These receptors came from a boy between 10 and 17 years old in good health.

This clonotype was recorded a few times. The chain joins TRBV5-1 to TRBJ2-1; 9 bases agree with TRBD2. Trimming took 1 base from V and 5 from J; bases not matched to a gene: 4. The CDR3 has 15 residues. CDR1 SGHRS and CDR2 YFSETQ come from the germline V gene. CDR3 DNA sequence: TGCGCCAGCAGCTTGTGGGGACTAGCACACAATGAGCAGTTCTTC. Translated, it gives CASSLWGLAHNEQFF.

The chain couples TRBV12-3 or TRBV12-4 to TRBJ2-7, with D uncertain. With 5 bases removed from V and 1 base from J, the gap between germline ends came to 18 bases. The length of the CDR3 is 16 residues. The CDR3 DNA sequence: TGTGCCAGCAGTCCCTCTTGGGTGGGCGGATCCTACGAGCAGTACTTC. Amino acids: CASSPSWVGGSYEQYF.

Concerning this clonotype: One junction end disagrees with the germline gene, perhaps due to a read error. This chain joins TRBV15 and TRBJ2-5; D uncertain. The germline gives CDR1 LNHNV, CDR2 YYDKDF (reference sequence). CDR3 size: 13 residues. CDR3 sequence reads: CATRPQVQVTQYF. In DNA form, the CDR3 reads TGTGCCACCAGGCCTCAGGTACAAGTGACCCAGTACTTC.

The chain links TRBV7-2 to TRBJ2-5; TRBD2 aligns across 12 bases. The ends lost 4 bases at V and 6 bases at J; junction bases unmatched: 3. CDR3 length: 14 amino acids. The germline V gene encodes CDR1 SGHTA and CDR2 FQGNSA. The CDR3 protein is CASSSTSGRQTQYF. The CDR3 DNA reads as TGTGCCAGCAGCTCGACTAGCGGGAGACAGACCCAGTACTTC.

The CDR3 spells CASSVDGGTNEKLFF. For the CDR3, the DNA is TGTGCCAGCAGCGTAGATGGAGGGACTAATGAAAAACTGTTTTTT. The chain employs TRBV9 and TRBJ1-4; the D is unclear. Germline CDR1 is SGDLS and CDR2 is YYNGEE. V was trimmed by 0 bases and J by 2 bases, leaving 8 bases between them. The CDR3 has 15 residues.

This clonotype was observed a few times. J is TRBJ2-1 and V is TRBV7-3, with D possibly called TRBD1 or TRBD2 (5 bases each). Per the germline V gene, CDR1 is SGHTA and CDR2 is FQGTGA. Trimming removed 5 bases at V and 3 bases at J, with 14 bases between. The CDR3 has 15 amino acids. The CDR3: CASSQGVGDYNEQFF. CDR3 bases: TGTGCCAGCAGCCAGGGAGTGGGGGACTACAATGAGCAGTTCTTC.

A single count supports this clonotype. The chain combines TRBV20-1 with TRBJ2-5; 11 nucleotides align to TRBD2. The CDR3 has 15 residues. V lost 6 bases, J lost 3 bases, and 9 bases stayed unmatched. In germline, CDR1 is DFQATT, CDR2 SNEGSKA (reference sequence). The CDR3: CSASGTSGGEETQYF. CDR3 DNA sequence: TGCAGTGCAAGTGGGACTAGCGGCGGAGAAGAGACCCAGTACTTC.

This chain's CDR3 is CASSLNRVAFF. The CDR3 nucleotides read TGTGCCAGCAGTTTGAACCGGGTAGCTTTCTTT. J is TRBJ1-1 and V is TRBV28; no reliable D call. The CDR3 is 11 amino acids. Germline CDR1 and CDR2: MDHEN and SYDVKM. Trimming cost V 3 bases and J 10 bases, with 9 bases left between them. Drawing the rest from reference TRBV28 and TRBJ1-1, the complete variable domain is DVKVTQSSRYLVKRTGEKVFLECVQDMDHENMFWYRQDPGLGLRLIYFSYDVKMKEKGDIPEGYSVSREKKERFSLILESASTNQTSMYLCASSLNRVAFFGQGTRLTVV.

The chain joins TRBV18 to TRBJ2-1; TRBD1 agrees at 9 bases. J lost 4 bases, V lost 4 bases, and 5 bases had no gene match. This CDR3 spans 15 amino acids. From germline, CDR1 is KGHSH and CDR2 LQKENI. CDR3 DNA: TGTGCCAGCTCACGACCGGGACAGGGTTACAATGAGCAGTTCTTC. Residues: CASSRPGQGYNEQFF.

This clonotype was counted ten times or more. The CDR3 DNA sequence: TGCGCCAGCAGCCAAGATGGGGTTTACTCCTACGAGCAGTACTTC. This translates into CASSQDGVYSYEQYF. V usage is TRBV4-1 and J usage is TRBJ2-7; D not certain. Per germline, CDR1 MGHRA and CDR2 YSYEKL. The CDR3 consists of 15 residues. Trimming removed 0 bases at V and 0 bases at J, with 9 bases between.

Concerning this clonotype: A single base separates this from a much larger clone, so it may be a read error. V usage is TRBV20-1 and J usage is TRBJ2-5, with D unclear. This CDR3 spans 10 amino acids. Germline V gene lookup returns CDR1 DFQATT and CDR2 SNEGSKA (reference sequence). The germline V and J ends were trimmed by 4 bases and 4 bases, with 4 bases remaining between them. The CDR3, as DNA: TGCAGTGCTACAGGAGAGACCCAGTACTTC. It encodes CSATGETQYF.

CDR3 sequence: CSAKPSSYEQYF. CDR3 DNA sequence: TGCAGTGCTAAACCGAGCTCCTACGAGCAGTACTTC. The V and J genes are TRBV20-1 and TRBJ2-7; D remains unclear. V lost 4 bases and J lost 0, with 7 bases in between. Germline CDR1 and CDR2: DFQATT and SNEGSKA (reference sequence). The CDR3 has 12 residues.

The CDR3: CAWSVWLNTEAFF. CDR3 nucleotides: TGTGCCTGGAGTGTTTGGCTCAACACTGAAGCTTTCTTT. The gene calls are TRBV30 and TRBJ1-1; D not resolved. This CDR3 is built from 13 residues. Trimming pared 0 bases from V and 2 bases from J, leaving 7 bases between. Germline CDR1 GTSNPN, CDR2 SVGIG (reference sequence).

The V gene is TRBV2, the J gene TRBJ2-3; D remains ambiguous. Germline V lookup: CDR1 SNHLY, CDR2 FYNNEI. The CDR3 contains 12 residues. Trimming took off 0 bases at V and 4 bases at J, with 2 bases between the two ends. As DNA, the CDR3 is TGTGCCAGCAGTGAAGCAGCAGATACGCAGTATTTT. Residues: CASSEAADTQYF.

On this clonotype: The CDR3 ends on some other residue instead of the conserved phenylalanine or tryptophan, so this is likely a read error. The chain couples TRBV20-1 to TRBJ1-1, with D tentatively TRBD1 (5 bases). This CDR3 comprises 12 residues. V was trimmed by 6 bases and J by 2 bases, leaving 10 bases between them. The germline CDR1 and CDR2 sequences are DFQATT and SNEGSKA (reference sequence). The CDR3 spells CSASWGNTEAFL. The CDR3 DNA reads TGCAGTGCGTCCTGGGGCAACACTGAAGCTTTCCTT.

This clonotype was seen a handful of times. The rearrangement joins TRBV12-3 or TRBV12-4 to TRBJ2-3; TRBD1 matches 8 bases. There are 15 residues in the CDR3. Trimming at V came to 2 bases and at J to 3 bases, leaving 4 bases not matched to a gene. The CDR3 DNA sequence: TGTGCCAGCAGTTTATATCGACAGGGGACAGATACGCAGTATTTT. It codes for CASSLYRQGTDTQYF.

This clonotype was seen a handful of times. This chain joins TRBV25-1 and TRBJ2-5; D is perhaps TRBD1 (5 bases). This CDR3 has 14 amino acids. CDR1 and CDR2 from the germline V gene are MGHDK and SYGVNS. Between the trimmed V and J ends, which lost 6 bases and 5 bases, there was a span of 16 bases. The DNA of the CDR3 is TGTGCCAGCAGGGATCTAGGGGATGGGGAGACCCAGTACTTC. Its protein product is CASRDLGDGETQYF. The variable domain in full, completed from reference TRBV25-1 and TRBJ2-5, reads EADIYQTPRYLVIGTGKKITLECSQTMGHDKMYWYQQDPGMELHLIHYSYGVNSTEKGDLSSESTVSRIRTEHFPLTLESARPSHTSQYLCASRDLGDGETQYFGPGTRLLVL.